The rows below give T cell receptor beta chains drawn from one sample of a study of cytomegalovirus exposure and HLA in healthy donors. Sequencing used immunoSEQ multiplex PCR; TCRdb keeps in-frame clones, though not all of them. The sample consists of about 76,000 clones, about 78% of them appearing once. Material for sequencing was PBMCs. These receptors originate from a woman between 40 and 55 years old in good health and CMV-seropositive. Each CDR3 is given with its conserved first and last residue. The order of the fields is V gene, J gene, D gene, CDR3 length, clone size, CDR3 protein, CDR3 DNA. The D gene is left open where the match is weak. Expanded clones get a size class; other rows say once, few or many, or leave the size out.

V gene: TRBV11-2
J gene: TRBJ1-1
D gene: -
CDR3 length: 15
clone size: -
CDR3 protein: CASSWAGGRNTEAFF
CDR3 DNA: TGTGCCAGCAGCTGGGCGGGGGGTAGGAACACTGAAGCTTTCTTT

V gene: TRBV7-2
J gene: TRBJ1-1
D gene: -
CDR3 length: 14
clone size: -
CDR3 protein: CASSLAGRDTEAFF
CDR3 DNA: TGTGCCAGCAGCTTAGCGGGCAGAGACACTGAAGCTTTCTTT

V gene: TRBV10-3
J gene: TRBJ2-1
D gene: TRBD2
CDR3 length: 15
clone size: -
CDR3 protein: CAISVAGGPGNEQFF
CDR3 DNA: TGTGCCATCAGCGTAGCGGGGGGGCCGGGGAATGAGCAGTTCTTC

V gene: TRBV2
J gene: TRBJ1-2
D gene: -
CDR3 length: 15
clone size: -
CDR3 protein: CASSDPVNWSYGYTF
CDR3 DNA: TGTGCCAGCAGCGACCCGGTTAACTGGAGCTATGGCTACACCTTC

V gene: TRBV4-2
J gene: TRBJ1-1
D gene: -
CDR3 length: 14
clone size: -
CDR3 protein: CASSQGGQNTEAFF
CDR3 DNA: TGTGCCAGCAGCCAAGGTGGCCAGAACACTGAAGCTTTCTTT

V gene: TRBV7-3
J gene: TRBJ1-2
D gene: -
CDR3 length: 14
clone size: -
CDR3 protein: CASSLSVHSNGYTF
CDR3 DNA: TGTGCCAGCAGCTTATCTGTTCACTCGAACGGCTACACCTTC

V gene: TRBV19
J gene: TRBJ1-1
D gene: TRBD1
CDR3 length: 13
clone size: -
CDR3 protein: CASSPGQAAGAFF
CDR3 DNA: TGTGCCAGCTCACCCGGACAGGCGGCTGGAGCTTTCTTT

V gene: TRBV6-6
J gene: TRBJ2-2
D gene: -
CDR3 length: 14
clone size: -
CDR3 protein: CASSPTTGTGELFF
CDR3 DNA: TGTGCCAGCAGTCCCACGACGGGCACCGGGGAGCTGTTTTTT

V gene: TRBV29-1
J gene: TRBJ2-1
D gene: -
CDR3 length: 13
clone size: -
CDR3 protein: CSVKGGGQYEQFF
CDR3 DNA: TGCAGCGTGAAGGGGGGGGGCCAATATGAGCAGTTCTTC

V gene: TRBV5-6
J gene: TRBJ1-2
D gene: -
CDR3 length: 13
clone size: -
CDR3 protein: CASSPVANYGYTF
CDR3 DNA: TGTGCCAGCAGCCCGGTGGCTAACTATGGCTACACCTTC

V gene: TRBV13
J gene: TRBJ2-7
D gene: -
CDR3 length: 11
clone size: -
CDR3 protein: CASGFDYEQYF
CDR3 DNA: TGTGCCTCCGGGTTCGACTACGAGCAGTACTTC

V gene: TRBV5-1
J gene: TRBJ1-6
D gene: -
CDR3 length: 13
clone size: -
CDR3 protein: CASSLAEDSPLHF
CDR3 DNA: TGCGCCAGCAGCTTGGCCGAGGATTCACCCCTCCACTTT

V gene: TRBV7-8
J gene: TRBJ2-3
D gene: TRBD2
CDR3 length: 16
clone size: -
CDR3 protein: CASSQRGGGGTDTQYF
CDR3 DNA: TGTGCCAGCAGCCAACGGGGCGGGGGGGGCACAGATACGCAGTATTTT

V gene: TRBV4-3
J gene: TRBJ1-1
D gene: -
CDR3 length: 15
clone size: -
CDR3 protein: CASSQERGMNTEAFF
CDR3 DNA: TGCGCCAGCAGCCAAGAGCGGGGCATGAACACTGAAGCTTTCTTT

V gene: TRBV5-8
J gene: TRBJ2-7
D gene: TRBD2
CDR3 length: 13
clone size: -
CDR3 protein: CASSYRTSFEQYF
CDR3 DNA: TGTGCCAGCAGCTATCGGACTAGCTTCGAGCAGTACTTC

V gene: TRBV9
J gene: TRBJ2-3
D gene: -
CDR3 length: 13
clone size: -
CDR3 protein: CASSVTPGDTQYF
CDR3 DNA: TGTGCCAGCAGCGTAACTCCCGGGGATACGCAGTATTTT

V gene: TRBV6-1
J gene: TRBJ1-6
D gene: TRBD1
CDR3 length: 15
clone size: -
CDR3 protein: CASKGQGQGQSPLHF
CDR3 DNA: TGTGCCAGCAAGGGCCAGGGACAGGGGCAATCACCCCTCCACTTT

V gene: TRBV5-4
J gene: TRBJ1-1
D gene: TRBD1
CDR3 length: 13
clone size: -
CDR3 protein: CASSYDRGTEAFF
CDR3 DNA: TGTGCCAGCAGCTACGACAGGGGGACCGAAGCTTTCTTT

V gene: TRBV6-6
J gene: TRBJ2-1
D gene: -
CDR3 length: 12
clone size: -
CDR3 protein: CASSLEGLDPFF
CDR3 DNA: TGTGCCAGCAGTCTCGAGGGCCTAGATCCGTTCTTC

V gene: TRBV19
J gene: TRBJ1-6
D gene: TRBD1
CDR3 length: 15
clone size: once
CDR3 protein: CASSGGTGLSSPLHF
CDR3 DNA: TGTGCCAGTAGTGGAGGGACAGGATTATCCTCACCCCTCCACTTT

V gene: TRBV19
J gene: TRBJ1-5
D gene: -
CDR3 length: 14
clone size: -
CDR3 protein: CASRGGVSNQPQHF
CDR3 DNA: TGTGCCAGTCGTGGCGGAGTTAGCAATCAGCCCCAGCATTTT

V gene: TRBV11-2
J gene: TRBJ1-6
D gene: -
CDR3 length: 15
clone size: -
CDR3 protein: CASSLDFWGGSPLHF
CDR3 DNA: TGTGCCAGCAGCTTAGATTTCTGGGGGGGTTCACCCCTCCACTTT

V gene: TRBV6-1
J gene: TRBJ1-1
D gene: TRBD1
CDR3 length: 14
clone size: few
CDR3 protein: CASSPAGGSTEAFF
CDR3 DNA: TGTGCCAGCAGCCCAGCAGGGGGTAGTACTGAAGCTTTCTTT